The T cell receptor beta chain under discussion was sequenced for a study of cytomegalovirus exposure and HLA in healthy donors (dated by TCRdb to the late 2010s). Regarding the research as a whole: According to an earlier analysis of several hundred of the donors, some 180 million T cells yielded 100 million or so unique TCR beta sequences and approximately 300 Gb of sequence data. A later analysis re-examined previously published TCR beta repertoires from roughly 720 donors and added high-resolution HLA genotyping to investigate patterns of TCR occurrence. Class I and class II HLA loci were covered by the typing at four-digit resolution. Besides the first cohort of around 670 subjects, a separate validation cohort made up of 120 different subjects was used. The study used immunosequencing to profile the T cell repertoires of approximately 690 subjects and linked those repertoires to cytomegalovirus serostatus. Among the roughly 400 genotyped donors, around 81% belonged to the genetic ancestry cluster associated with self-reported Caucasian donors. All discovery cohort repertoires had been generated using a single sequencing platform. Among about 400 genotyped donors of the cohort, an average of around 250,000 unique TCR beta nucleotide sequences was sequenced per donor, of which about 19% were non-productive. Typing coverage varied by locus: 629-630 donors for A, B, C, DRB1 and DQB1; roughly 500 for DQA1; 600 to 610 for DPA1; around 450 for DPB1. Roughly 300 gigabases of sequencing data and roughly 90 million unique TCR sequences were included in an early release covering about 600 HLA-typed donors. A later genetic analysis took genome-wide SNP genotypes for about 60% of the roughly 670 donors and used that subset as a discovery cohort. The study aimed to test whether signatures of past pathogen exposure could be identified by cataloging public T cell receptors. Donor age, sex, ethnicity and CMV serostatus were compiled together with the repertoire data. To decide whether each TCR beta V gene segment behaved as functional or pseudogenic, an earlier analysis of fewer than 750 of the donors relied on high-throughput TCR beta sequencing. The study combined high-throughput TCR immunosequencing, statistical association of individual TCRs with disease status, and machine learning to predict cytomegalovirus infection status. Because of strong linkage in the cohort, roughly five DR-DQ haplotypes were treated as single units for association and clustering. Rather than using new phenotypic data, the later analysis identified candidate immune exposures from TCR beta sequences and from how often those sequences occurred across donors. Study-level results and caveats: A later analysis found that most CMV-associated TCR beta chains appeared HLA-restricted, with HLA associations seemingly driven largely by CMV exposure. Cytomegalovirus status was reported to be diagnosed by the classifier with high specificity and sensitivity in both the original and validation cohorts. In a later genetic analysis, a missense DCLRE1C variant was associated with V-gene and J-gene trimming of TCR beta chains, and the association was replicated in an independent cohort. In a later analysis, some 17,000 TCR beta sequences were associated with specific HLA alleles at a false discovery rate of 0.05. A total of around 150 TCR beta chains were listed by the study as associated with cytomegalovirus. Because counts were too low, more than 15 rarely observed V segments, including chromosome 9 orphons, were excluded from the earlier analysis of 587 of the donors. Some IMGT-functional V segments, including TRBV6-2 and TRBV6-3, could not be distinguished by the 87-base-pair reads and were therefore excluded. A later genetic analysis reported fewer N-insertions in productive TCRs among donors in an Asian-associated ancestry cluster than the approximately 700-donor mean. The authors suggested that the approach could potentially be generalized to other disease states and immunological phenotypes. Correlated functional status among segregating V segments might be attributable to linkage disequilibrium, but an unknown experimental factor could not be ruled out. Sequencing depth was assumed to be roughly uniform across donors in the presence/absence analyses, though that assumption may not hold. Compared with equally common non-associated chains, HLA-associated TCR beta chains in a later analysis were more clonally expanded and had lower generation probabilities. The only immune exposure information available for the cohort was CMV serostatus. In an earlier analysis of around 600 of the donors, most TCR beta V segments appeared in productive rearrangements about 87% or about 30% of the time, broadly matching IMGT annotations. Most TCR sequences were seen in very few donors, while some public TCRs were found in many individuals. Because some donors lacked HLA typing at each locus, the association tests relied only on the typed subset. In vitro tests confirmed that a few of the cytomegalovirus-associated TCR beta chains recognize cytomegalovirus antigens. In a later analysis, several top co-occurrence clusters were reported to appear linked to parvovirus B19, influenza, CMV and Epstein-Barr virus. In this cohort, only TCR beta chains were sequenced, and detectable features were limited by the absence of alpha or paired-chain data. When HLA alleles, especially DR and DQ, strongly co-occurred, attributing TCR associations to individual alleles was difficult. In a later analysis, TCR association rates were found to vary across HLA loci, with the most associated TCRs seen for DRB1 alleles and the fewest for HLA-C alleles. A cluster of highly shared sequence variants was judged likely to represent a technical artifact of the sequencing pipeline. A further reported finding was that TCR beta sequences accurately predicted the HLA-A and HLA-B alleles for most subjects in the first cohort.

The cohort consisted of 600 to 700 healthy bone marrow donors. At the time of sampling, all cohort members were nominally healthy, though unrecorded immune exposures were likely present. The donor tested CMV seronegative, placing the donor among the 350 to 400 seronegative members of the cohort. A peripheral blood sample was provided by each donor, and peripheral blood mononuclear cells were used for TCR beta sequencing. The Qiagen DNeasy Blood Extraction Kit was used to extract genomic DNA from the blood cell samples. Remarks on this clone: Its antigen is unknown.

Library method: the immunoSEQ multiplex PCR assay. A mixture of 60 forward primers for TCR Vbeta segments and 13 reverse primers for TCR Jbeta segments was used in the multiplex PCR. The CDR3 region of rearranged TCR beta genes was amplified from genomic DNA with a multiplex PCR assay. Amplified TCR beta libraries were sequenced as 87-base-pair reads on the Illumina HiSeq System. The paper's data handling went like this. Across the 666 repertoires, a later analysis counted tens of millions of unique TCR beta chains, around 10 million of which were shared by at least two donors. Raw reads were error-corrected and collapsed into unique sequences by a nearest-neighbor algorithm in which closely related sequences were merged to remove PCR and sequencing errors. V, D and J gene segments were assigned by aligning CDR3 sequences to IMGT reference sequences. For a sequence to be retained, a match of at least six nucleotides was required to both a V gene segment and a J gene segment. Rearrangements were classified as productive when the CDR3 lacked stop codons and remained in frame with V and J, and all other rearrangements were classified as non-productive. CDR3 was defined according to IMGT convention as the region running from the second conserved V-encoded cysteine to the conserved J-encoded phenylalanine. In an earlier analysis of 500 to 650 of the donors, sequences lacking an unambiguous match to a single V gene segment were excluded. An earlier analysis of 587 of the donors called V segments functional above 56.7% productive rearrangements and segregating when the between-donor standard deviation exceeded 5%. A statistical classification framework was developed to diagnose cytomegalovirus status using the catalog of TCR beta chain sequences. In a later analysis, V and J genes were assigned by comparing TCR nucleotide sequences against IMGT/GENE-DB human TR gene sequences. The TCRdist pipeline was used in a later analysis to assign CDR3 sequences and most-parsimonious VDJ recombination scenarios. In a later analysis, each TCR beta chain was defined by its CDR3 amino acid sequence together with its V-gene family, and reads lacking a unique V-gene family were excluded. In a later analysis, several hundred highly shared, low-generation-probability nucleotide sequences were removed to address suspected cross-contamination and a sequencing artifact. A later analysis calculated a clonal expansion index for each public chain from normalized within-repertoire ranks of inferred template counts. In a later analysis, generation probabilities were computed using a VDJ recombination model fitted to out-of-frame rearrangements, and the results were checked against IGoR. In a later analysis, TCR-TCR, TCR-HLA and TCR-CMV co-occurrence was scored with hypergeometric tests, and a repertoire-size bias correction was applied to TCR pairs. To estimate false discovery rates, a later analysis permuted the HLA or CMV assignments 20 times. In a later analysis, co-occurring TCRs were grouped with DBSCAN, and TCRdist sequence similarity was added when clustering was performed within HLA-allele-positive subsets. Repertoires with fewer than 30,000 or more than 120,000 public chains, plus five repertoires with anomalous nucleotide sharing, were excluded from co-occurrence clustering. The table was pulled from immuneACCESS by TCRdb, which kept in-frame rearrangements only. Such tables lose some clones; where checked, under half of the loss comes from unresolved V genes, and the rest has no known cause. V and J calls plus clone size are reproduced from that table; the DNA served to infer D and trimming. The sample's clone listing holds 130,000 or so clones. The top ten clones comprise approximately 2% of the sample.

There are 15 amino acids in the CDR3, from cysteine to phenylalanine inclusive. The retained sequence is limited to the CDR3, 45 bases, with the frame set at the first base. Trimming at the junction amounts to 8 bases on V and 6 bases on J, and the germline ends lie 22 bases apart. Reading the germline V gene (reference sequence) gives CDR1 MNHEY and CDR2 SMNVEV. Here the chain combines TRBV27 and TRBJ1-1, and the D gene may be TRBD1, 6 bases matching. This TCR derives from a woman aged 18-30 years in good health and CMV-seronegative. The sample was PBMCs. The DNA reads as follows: TGTGCCAGCCACCGGGGGGGCGCTTCCAACGCTGAAGCTTTCTTT. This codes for CASHRGGASNAEAFF.